Shown below are 25 T cell receptor beta chains from a single sample sequenced in a study of T cells after posttransplantation cyclophosphamide. A marrow graft followed busulfan-fludarabine conditioning, with cyclophosphamide on days +3 and +4. This table comes from immunoSEQ multiplex PCR, and its TCRdb copy is limited to in-frame clones, with some not included. The repertoire holds 6,100 or so clones, with roughly four fifths as singletons. The source was PBMCs, collected around 1,400 days after allogeneic stem cell transplant with posttransplant cyclophosphamide. The receptors were sampled from a young adult male patient who received an allogeneic stem cell transplant from a related donor, was CMV-positive, and had acute GVHD only. Some T cells may be provided by the graft donor.

V is TRBV4-3 and J is TRBJ1-1, with a possible D match to TRBD1 (6 bases). V lost 0 bases, J lost 4 bases, and 9 bases lay in between. Germline values: CDR1 LGHNA, CDR2 YSLEER. The CDR3 covers 14 residues. The CDR3 sequence is CASSQEGGLTEAFF. As DNA, the CDR3 is TGCGCCAGCAGCCAAGAGGGGGGGCTCACTGAAGCTTTCTTT.

The V call is TRBV5-8, the J call TRBJ2-5; no reliable D call. The germline gives CDR1 SGHTS, CDR2 YDEGEE. This CDR3 has 12 amino acids. Between the trimmed V and J ends, which lost 2 bases and 5 bases, there was a span of 7 bases. CDR3 DNA sequence: TGTGCCAGCAGCTTCCACACGGAGACCCAGTACTTC. It specifies CASSFHTETQYF.

This clone was seen once. The rearrangement links TRBV10-3 to TRBJ1-1; 7 nucleotides line up with TRBD1. J was trimmed by 3 bases and V by 2 bases; bases with no gene match: 3. The germline V gene has CDR1 ENHRY and CDR2 SYGVKD. The CDR3 spans 14 residues. CDR3 nucleotides: TGTGCCATCAGTGAGCCAGGGGGTTACACTGAAGCTTTCTTT. Amino acid sequence: CAISEPGGYTEAFF.

This sequence joins TRBV7-2 and TRBJ2-5; TRBD1 agrees at 10 bases. The CDR3 runs 17 residues. After removal of 2 bases from V and 5 bases from J, the junction contained 11 bases not matched to a gene. Germline V gene lookup returns CDR1 SGHTA and CDR2 FQGNSA. The chain's CDR3 is CASSLSTGTGEGETQYF. CDR3 DNA sequence: TGTGCCAGCAGCTTATCGACCGGGACAGGGGAGGGGGAGACCCAGTACTTC.

This clone was recorded a few times. This chain joins TRBV9 and TRBJ2-1; perhaps TRBD1 as D (6 bases). V lost 4 bases and J lost 2, with 10 bases in between. Germline V gene sequence: CDR1 SGDLS, CDR2 YYNGEE. This CDR3 has 14 amino acids. The CDR3 is CASSPGTTYNEQFF. As DNA, the CDR3 is TGTGCCAGCAGCCCGGGGACAACCTACAATGAGCAGTTCTTC.

The J gene is TRBJ1-6, the V gene TRBV28; D may be TRBD1 (6 bases). Per germline, CDR1 MDHEN and CDR2 SYDVKM. With 8 bases removed from V and 3 bases from J, the gap between germline ends came to 17 bases. This CDR3 is 16 amino acids long. CDR3 coding DNA: TGTGCCAGCGCTACCTCCGGGACACTCTATAATTCACCCCTCCACTTT. Encoded protein: CASATSGTLYNSPLHF.

This chain links TRBV7-6 with TRBJ2-2; possible D gene TRBD2, 6 bases. V gave up 5 bases and J gave up 8 bases, with 12 bases separating them. This CDR3 is 13 amino acids long. Germline assignment: CDR1 SGHVS and CDR2 FNYEAQ. The CDR3 region has the DNA TGTGCCAGCAGCCGGGATCGGGGGGGGGAGCTGTTTTTT. Residues: CASSRDRGGELFF. The variable domain in full, completed from reference TRBV7-6 and TRBJ2-2, reads GAGVSQSPRYKVTKRGQDVALRCDPISGHVSLYWYRQALGQGPEFLTYFNYEAQQDKSGLPNDRFSAERPEGSISTLTIQRTEQRDSAMYRCASSRDRGGELFFGEGSRLTVL.

The CDR3, as DNA: TGTGCCAGCAGCACACCTAGCGGGGGAGCCCTCGCCATTGTGCAGTTCTTC. Amino acid sequence: CASSTPSGGALAIVQFF. This chain uses TRBV7-8 with TRBJ2-1; TRBD2 aligns across 10 bases. V shed 5 bases and J 12 bases; nucleotides not matched to a gene: 19. The CDR3 has 17 amino acids. Germline values: CDR1 SGHVS, CDR2 FQNEAQ.

This chain connects TRBV29-1 to TRBJ2-1; 9 positions agree with TRBD2. Germline V gives CDR1 SQVTM, CDR2 ANQGSEA. V lost 3 bases, J lost 3 bases, and 6 bases stayed unmatched. The CDR3 has 15 residues. This CDR3 reads CSVDGGGGDYNEQFF. The CDR3 nucleotides read TGCAGCGTTGATGGGGGCGGGGGGGACTACAATGAGCAGTTCTTC.

This sequence joins TRBV16 and TRBJ1-2, with TRBD1 as a possible D gene (5 bases). V was clipped by 0 bases and J by 4 bases, with 9 bases between them. This CDR3 spans 14 amino acids. The V gene's germline CDR1 is KGHSY and CDR2 FQNENV. This CDR3 reads CASSQSRQFYGYTF. The CDR3 nucleotides read TGTGCCAGCAGCCAATCTAGACAGTTCTATGGCTACACCTTC.

This clone has just one count. J is TRBJ2-3 and V is TRBV5-1; TRBD1 matches at 7 bases. Germline V gene lookup returns CDR1 SGHRS and CDR2 YFSETQ. With V trimmed by 3 bases and J by 5 bases, 9 bases remained unmatched. This CDR3 has 15 residues. The CDR3 DNA reads TGCGCCAGCAGCTCAGGGGCAGGGGGACAAGATACGCAGTATTTT. Its protein product is CASSSGAGGQDTQYF.

The chain links TRBV6-5 to TRBJ1-1, with 9 nucleotides matching TRBD1. The germline CDR1 and CDR2 sequences are MNHEY and SVGAGI. The CDR3 totals 13 residues. The V and J ends lost 7 bases and 3 bases, in that order; junction bases with no gene match: 3. DNA of the CDR3: TGTGCCAGCACCCGACAGGGGGACACTGAAGCTTTCTTT. It specifies CASTRQGDTEAFF.

This clone was seen only a few times. V and J are TRBV2 and TRBJ1-6, with TRBD1 matching 10 bases. Germline trimming cut 6 bases from V and 8 bases from J; bases unmatched to any gene: 4. Per the germline V gene, CDR1 is SNHLY and CDR2 is FYNNEI. The CDR3 extends over 14 amino acids. The CDR3 sequence: CASSEDRGYSPLHF. In DNA, the CDR3 is TGTGCCAGCAGCGAGGACAGGGGGTATTCACCCCTCCACTTT.

This rearrangement joins TRBV10-3 to TRBJ2-3; 7 positions agree with TRBD2. The CDR3 covers 12 residues. Germline trimming cut 4 bases from V and 5 bases from J; bases unmatched to any gene: 0. Per germline, CDR1 ENHRY and CDR2 SYGVKD. The CDR3 reads CAISGEGDTQYF. Here the CDR3 DNA reads TGTGCCATCAGTGGGGAGGGAGATACGCAGTATTTT.

The rearrangement links TRBV15 to TRBJ2-6; D remains ambiguous. This CDR3 region has 16 residues. Germline V gives CDR1 LNHNV, CDR2 YYDKDF (reference sequence). The germline V and J ends were trimmed by 0 bases and 0 bases, with 6 bases remaining between them. The DNA for the CDR3 is TGTGCCACCAGCAGAGAGGGCAGCTCTGGGGCCAACGTCCTGACTTTC. The encoded protein is CATSREGSSGANVLTF.

The chain carries TRBV6-1 and TRBJ2-2, with D perhaps matching TRBD2 (6 bases). V lost 6 bases, J lost 5 bases, and 13 bases lay in between. Germline CDR1 and CDR2: MNHNS and SASEGT. This CDR3 is 14 amino acids long. For the CDR3, the DNA is TGTGCCAGCAGGATAGGTCGGGGGACCGGGGAGCTGTTTTTT. Protein product: CASRIGRGTGELFF.

The gene calls are TRBV4-1 and TRBJ1-2, with D possibly matching TRBD1 (5 bases). Per germline, CDR1 MGHRA and CDR2 YSYEKL. The length of the CDR3 is 14 residues. V was shortened by 3 bases and J by 0 bases, with 8 bases between the two germline ends. CDR3: CASSQEGANYGYTF. DNA for the CDR3: TGCGCCAGCAGCCAGGAAGGGGCTAACTATGGCTACACCTTC.

The chain employs TRBV30 and TRBJ2-7; the match to TRBD1 covers 9 bases. V dropped 2 bases and J dropped 3; count of bases not matched to a gene: 5. The CDR3 has 14 amino acids. From germline, CDR1 is GTSNPN and CDR2 SVGIG (reference sequence). In nucleotides, the CDR3 is TGTGCCTGGAGTACGGGGACAGGGCGCTACGAGCAGTACTTC. Its protein product is CAWSTGTGRYEQYF.

V gene TRBV29-1 combines with J gene TRBJ2-3, with 7 bases lining up with TRBD1. The CDR3 runs 14 residues. J lost 6 bases, V lost 6 bases, and 12 bases had no gene match. Germline assignment: CDR1 SQVTM and CDR2 ANQGSEA. The CDR3 loop reads CSVGVAGGRDTQYF. The CDR3 nucleotides are TGCAGCGTGGGCGTTGCAGGGGGTAGGGATACGCAGTATTTT.

The chain uses TRBV4-3 and TRBJ2-3; 9 nucleotides line up with TRBD1. The CDR3 spans 17 residues. The V gene's germline CDR1 is LGHNA and CDR2 YSLEER. V lost 0 bases and J lost 5; bases outside the gene matches: 9. The CDR3, as DNA: TGCGCCAGCAGCCAAGAGGGACAGGGCTCTCCCTTAGATACGCAGTATTTT. Residues: CASSQEGQGSPLDTQYF.

This clone was picked up a small number of times. The rearrangement uses TRBV6-6 and TRBJ1-3; D ambiguous. The CDR3 is made up of 12 amino acids. V dropped 4 bases and J dropped 4 bases, with 5 bases sitting between them. Germline-derived CDR1 and CDR2 are MNHNY and SVGAGI (reference sequence). This CDR3 reads CASSLEGNTIYF. The CDR3 nucleotides are TGTGCCAGCAGTTTAGAGGGAAACACCATATATTTT.

This chain connects TRBV6-6 to TRBJ1-3; possibly TRBD1 for D (6 bases). V was shortened by 2 bases and J by 7 bases, with 9 bases between the two germline ends. There are 13 residues in the CDR3. Germline V gene lookup returns CDR1 MNHNY and CDR2 SVGAGI (reference sequence). The CDR3 DNA follows: TGTGCCAGCAGTTACCAACAGGGCAACACCATATATTTT. It codes for CASSYQQGNTIYF.

V and J are TRBV19 and TRBJ1-2; 8 positions agree with TRBD1. V gave up 7 bases and J gave up 2 bases; unmatched junction bases: 6. CDR3 size: 14 residues. Germline lookup yields CDR1 LNHDA and CDR2 SQIVND (reference sequence). For the CDR3, the DNA is TGTGCCAGTATACCGGGACAGGAAAACTATGGCTACACCTTC. Residues: CASIPGQENYGYTF.

The J gene is TRBJ1-5, the V gene TRBV27; D is perhaps TRBD1 (5 bases). This CDR3 is 13 amino acids long. Germline loops: CDR1 MNHEY, CDR2 SMNVEV (reference sequence). Trimming took off 7 bases at V and 8 bases at J, with 15 bases between the two ends. This CDR3 reads CASNRPVLEPQHF. For the CDR3, the DNA is TGTGCCAGCAACAGGCCTGTTTTGGAGCCCCAGCATTTT.

The chain is built from TRBV5-1 and TRBJ2-7; 9 bases line up with TRBD1. Per germline, CDR1 SGHRS and CDR2 YFSETQ. The CDR3 is made up of 14 amino acids. Germline trimming cut 2 bases from V and 3 bases from J; bases unmatched to any gene: 3. CDR3 nucleotides: TGCGCCAGCAGCTTAAGGACAGGGGACTACGAGCAGTACTTC. Residues: CASSLRTGDYEQYF.